The 24 T cell receptor beta chains presented below share a single source sample, sequenced in a study of T cells expressing NK-cell markers. TCRdb derives one entry per CDR3 protein from the 5' RACE reads, leaving out DNA. The table lists 250,000 or so distinct CDR3 sequences. Sequencing was done on a sample of blood T cells: a sorted CD56 or NKG2C T cell subset, CD4+ or CD8+ T cells, or bulk PBMC T cells (not recorded which). These receptors came from a woman aged 18-70 years in good health.

V usage is TRBV4-3 and J usage is TRBJ2-7; checking the TCRdb D call of TRBD1 is not possible without DNA. Germline V gene sequence: CDR1 LGHNA, CDR2 YSLEER. CDR3 length: 16 amino acids. CDR3 amino acids: CASSQDQRQGTYEQYF.

V is TRBV7-2 and J is TRBJ2-3. The CDR3 is 13 amino acids. From germline, CDR1 is SGHTA and CDR2 FQGNSA. The CDR3 spells CASRQNPTDTQYF. Full variable domain (missing parts from reference TRBV7-2 and TRBJ2-3): GAGVSQSPSNKVTEKGKDVELRCDPISGHTALYWYRQSLGQGLEFLIYFQGNSAPDKSGLPSDRFSAERTGGSVSTLTIQRTQQEDSAVYLCASRQNPTDTQYFGPGTRLTVL.

The chain carries TRBV6-6 and TRBJ2-3; TCRdb reports TRBD1, a call that lacks DNA to check it against. The length of the CDR3 is 12 residues. Germline V lookup: CDR1 MNHNY, CDR2 SVGAGI (reference sequence). CDR3 loop: CASTIGKGTQYF.

The chain has TRBV4-1 and TRBJ2-1; the D call from TCRdb, TRBD2, cannot be confirmed without DNA. Germline V lookup: CDR1 MGHRA, CDR2 YSYEKL. This CDR3 is built from 16 residues. The chain's CDR3 is CASSRELAGGRNEQFF.

The chain uses TRBV7-9 and TRBJ2-7; TCRdb calls TRBD2, which cannot be checked without DNA. The CDR3 runs 15 residues. Germline V gene lookup returns CDR1 SEHNR and CDR2 FQNEAQ (reference sequence). Here the CDR3 reads CASSLGSVRVYEQYF.

The genes are TRBV28 and TRBJ1-2. Per the germline V gene, CDR1 is MDHEN and CDR2 is SYDVKM. CDR3 length equals 14 residues. CDR3 in amino acids: CASSSPSPNYGYTF.

The chain has TRBV12-3 or TRBV12-4 and TRBJ1-4. The CDR3 consists of 16 residues. CDR3 residues: CASSSKRIGTNEKLFF.

This chain joins TRBV19 and TRBJ1-6; TCRdb selects TRBD1, and the lack of DNA leaves this call unchecked. The CDR3 runs to 14 residues. Germline assignment: CDR1 LNHDA and CDR2 SQIVND (reference sequence). CDR3: CASNPGVYNSPLHF.

The chain links TRBV3-1 to TRBJ2-1; TCRdb outputs TRBD2, but without DNA this stays unchecked. The CDR3 has 15 residues. Germline V gives CDR1 LGHDT, CDR2 YNNKEL (reference sequence). The CDR3 loop reads CASSPQLALYNEQFF.

The rearrangement joins TRBV20-1 to TRBJ1-6; absent DNA, TCRdb's TRBD1 call cannot be checked. The CDR3 sequence is 15 residues long. Germline-derived CDR1 and CDR2 are DFQATT and SNEGSKA (reference sequence). The CDR3: CSASTGTGYNSPLHF.

The chain employs TRBV27 and TRBJ2-1; TCRdb reports TRBD1, a call that lacks DNA to check it against. The germline V gene has CDR1 MNHEY and CDR2 SMNVEV (reference sequence). This CDR3 contains 15 residues. The CDR3 sequence is CASTKDRDSYNEQFF.

The chain carries TRBV6-5 and TRBJ2-5. Germline CDR1 reads MNHEY; CDR2 reads SVGAGI. The CDR3 runs 13 residues. The CDR3 loop is CASSYTERETQYF.

This chain joins TRBV12-3 or TRBV12-4 and TRBJ2-7; TCRdb names TRBD1, which stays unverified in the absence of DNA. The CDR3 sequence is 15 residues long. CDR3 region: CASSIAPGPTYEQYF.

The gene calls are TRBV12-3 or TRBV12-4 and TRBJ1-5. This CDR3 spans 13 amino acids. CDR3: CASMLGPAGPQHF.

The V and J genes are TRBV7-9 and TRBJ2-3; TCRdb lists TRBD1, though no DNA is available to test this call. CDR1 is SEHNR, CDR2 FQNEAQ, per germline (reference sequence). CDR3 length equals 17 residues. The CDR3 spells CASSSSSGAAGTDTQYF.

The V call is TRBV7-2, the J call TRBJ2-7. The CDR3 sequence is 14 residues long. From germline, CDR1 is SGHTA and CDR2 FQGNSA. CDR3 region: CASSLVKDLYEQYF.

The V gene is TRBV4-3, the J gene TRBJ1-1. Germline V gene lookup returns CDR1 LGHNA and CDR2 YSLEER. The CDR3 runs 13 residues. CDR3 sequence: CASSQSVNTEAFF.

The chain is built from TRBV12-3 or TRBV12-4 and TRBJ1-1; absent DNA, TCRdb's TRBD1 call cannot be checked. The CDR3 covers 15 residues. The CDR3 sequence is CASSSRQGSRTEAFF.

The chain employs TRBV5-1 and TRBJ2-7; TCRdb names TRBD1, which stays unverified in the absence of DNA. From germline, CDR1 is SGHRS and CDR2 YFSETQ. CDR3 length equals 14 residues. The CDR3 region is CASSLQGAVYEQYF.

The CDR3 here is CSATTSPGTSGRLFEQYF. The chain employs TRBV20-1 and TRBJ2-7; TCRdb selects TRBD2, and the lack of DNA leaves this call unchecked. CDR1 is DFQATT, CDR2 SNEGSKA, per germline (reference sequence). The CDR3 consists of 18 residues.

The chain's CDR3 is CASSRYQETQYF. The rearrangement joins TRBV7-6 to TRBJ2-5. CDR1 is SGHVS, CDR2 FNYEAQ, per germline. This CDR3 has 12 residues.

CDR3 protein: CSASGETRWNEQFF. The chain is built from TRBV20-1 and TRBJ2-1; TCRdb indicates TRBD2, and absent DNA this call remains unverified. CDR3 length: 14 amino acids. Germline CDR1 and CDR2: DFQATT and SNEGSKA (reference sequence).

V and J are TRBV6-5 and TRBJ2-3; as DNA is missing, the TRBD1 call by TCRdb cannot be tested. This CDR3 contains 14 residues. The germline V gene has CDR1 MNHEY and CDR2 SVGAGI. The CDR3 region is CASSYGTGSDTQYF.

This sequence joins TRBV20-1 and TRBJ2-1; the D call from TCRdb, TRBD2, cannot be confirmed without DNA. Germline V CDR1 and CDR2: DFQATT, SNEGSKA (reference sequence). The CDR3 loop spans 17 amino acids. The CDR3 reads CSARDSAGGASYNEQFF.